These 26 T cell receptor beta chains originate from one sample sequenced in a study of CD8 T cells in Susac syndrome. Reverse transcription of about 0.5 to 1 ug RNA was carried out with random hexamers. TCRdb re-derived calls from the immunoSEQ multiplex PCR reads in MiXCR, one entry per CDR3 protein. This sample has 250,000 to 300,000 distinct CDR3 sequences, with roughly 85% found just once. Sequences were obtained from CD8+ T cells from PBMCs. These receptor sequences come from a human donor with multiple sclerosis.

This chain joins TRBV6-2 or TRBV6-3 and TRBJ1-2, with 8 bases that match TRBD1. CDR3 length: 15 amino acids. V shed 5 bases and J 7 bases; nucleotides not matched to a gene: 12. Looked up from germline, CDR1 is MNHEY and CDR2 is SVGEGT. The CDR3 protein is CASSDWTGTFAGYTF. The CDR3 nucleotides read TGTGCCAGCAGTGATTGGACAGGGACATTCGCTGGCTACACCTTC.

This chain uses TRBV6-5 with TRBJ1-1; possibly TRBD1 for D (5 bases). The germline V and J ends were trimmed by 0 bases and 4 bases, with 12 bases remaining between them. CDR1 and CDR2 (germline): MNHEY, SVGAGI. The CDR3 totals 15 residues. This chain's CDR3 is CASSYSIGGATEAFF. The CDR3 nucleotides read TGTGCCAGCAGTTACTCGATTGGGGGTGCCACTGAAGCTTTCTTT.

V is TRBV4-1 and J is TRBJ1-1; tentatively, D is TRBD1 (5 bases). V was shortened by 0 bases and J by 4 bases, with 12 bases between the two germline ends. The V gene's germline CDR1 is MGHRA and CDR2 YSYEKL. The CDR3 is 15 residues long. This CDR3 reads CASSQEPGRGTEAFF. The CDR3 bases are TGCGCCAGCAGCCAAGAACCAGGGAGGGGCACTGAAGCTTTCTTT.

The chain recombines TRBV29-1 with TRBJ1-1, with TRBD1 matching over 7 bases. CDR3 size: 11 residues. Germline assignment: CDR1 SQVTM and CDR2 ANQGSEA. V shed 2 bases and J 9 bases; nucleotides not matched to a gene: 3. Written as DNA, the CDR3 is TGCAGCGTTGAAAGACAGGGCAAAGCTTTCTTT. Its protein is CSVERQGKAFF.

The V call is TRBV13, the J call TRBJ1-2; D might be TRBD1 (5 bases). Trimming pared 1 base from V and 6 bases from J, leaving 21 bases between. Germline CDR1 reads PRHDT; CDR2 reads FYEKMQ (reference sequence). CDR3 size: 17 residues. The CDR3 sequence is CASSLDHRLGGVHGYTF. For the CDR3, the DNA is TGTGCCAGCAGCTTAGACCATAGGCTTGGAGGGGTTCATGGCTACACCTTC.

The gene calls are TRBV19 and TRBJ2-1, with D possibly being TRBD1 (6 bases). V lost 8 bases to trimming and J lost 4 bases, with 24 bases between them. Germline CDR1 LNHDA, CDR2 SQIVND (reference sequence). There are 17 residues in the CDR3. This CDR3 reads CASGGMLSGQIYNEQFF. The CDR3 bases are TGTGCCAGTGGAGGTATGCTTTCGGGACAAATTTACAATGAGCAGTTCTTC.

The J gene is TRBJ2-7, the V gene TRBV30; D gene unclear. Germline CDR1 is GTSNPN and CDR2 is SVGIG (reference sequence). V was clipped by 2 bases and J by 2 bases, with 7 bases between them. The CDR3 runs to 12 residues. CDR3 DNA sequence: TGTGCCTGGAGTTTGGGTCCCTACGAGCAGTACTTC. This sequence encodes CAWSLGPYEQYF.

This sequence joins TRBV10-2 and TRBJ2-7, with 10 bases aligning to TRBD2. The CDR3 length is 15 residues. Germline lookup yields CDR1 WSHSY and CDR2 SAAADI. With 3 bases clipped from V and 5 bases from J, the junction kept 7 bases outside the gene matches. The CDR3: CASSEGGLAGDEQYF. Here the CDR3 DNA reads TGCGCCAGCAGTGAAGGAGGGCTAGCGGGAGACGAGCAGTACTTC.

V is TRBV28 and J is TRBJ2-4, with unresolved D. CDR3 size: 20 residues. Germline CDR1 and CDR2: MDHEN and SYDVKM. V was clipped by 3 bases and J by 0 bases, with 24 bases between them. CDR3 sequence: CASSFPSGSRTNLAKNIQYF. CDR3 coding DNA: TGTGCCAGCAGTTTCCCCTCGGGCTCAAGGACCAACCTAGCCAAAAACATTCAGTACTTC.

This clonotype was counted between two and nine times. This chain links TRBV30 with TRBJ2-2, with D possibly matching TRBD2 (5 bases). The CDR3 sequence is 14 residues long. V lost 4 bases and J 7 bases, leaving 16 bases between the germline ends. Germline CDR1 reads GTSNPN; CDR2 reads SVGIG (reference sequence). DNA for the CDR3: TGTGCCTGGACCGGGCCTCCGAGGGTCGGGGAGCTGTTTTTT. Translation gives CAWTGPPRVGELFF.

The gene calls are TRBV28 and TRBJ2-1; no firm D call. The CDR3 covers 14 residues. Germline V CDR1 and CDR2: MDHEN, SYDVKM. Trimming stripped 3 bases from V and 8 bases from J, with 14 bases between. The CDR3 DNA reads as TGTGCCAGCAGTTTTCCCCCTGGGGAACATGAGCAGTTCTTC. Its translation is CASSFPPGEHEQFF.

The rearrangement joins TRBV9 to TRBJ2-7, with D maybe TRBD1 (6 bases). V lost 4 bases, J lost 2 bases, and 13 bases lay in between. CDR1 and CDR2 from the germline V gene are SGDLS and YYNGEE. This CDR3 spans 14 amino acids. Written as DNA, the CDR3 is TGTGCCAGCAGCCCTTGGGGGCTCACCTACGAGCAGTACTTC. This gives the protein CASSPWGLTYEQYF.

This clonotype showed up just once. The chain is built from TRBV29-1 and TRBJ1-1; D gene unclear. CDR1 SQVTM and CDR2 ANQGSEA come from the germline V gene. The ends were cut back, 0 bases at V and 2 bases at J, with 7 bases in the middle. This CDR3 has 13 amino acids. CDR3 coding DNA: TGCAGCGTTGAAGAGGGAATAAACACTGAAGCTTTCTTT. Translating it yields CSVEEGINTEAFF. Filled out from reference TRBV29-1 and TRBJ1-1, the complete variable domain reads SAVISQKPSRDICQRGTSLTIQCQVDSQVTMMFWYRQQPGQSLTLIATANQGSEATYESGFVIDKFPISRPNLTFSTLTVSNMSPEDSSIYLCSVEEGINTEAFFGQGTRLTVV.

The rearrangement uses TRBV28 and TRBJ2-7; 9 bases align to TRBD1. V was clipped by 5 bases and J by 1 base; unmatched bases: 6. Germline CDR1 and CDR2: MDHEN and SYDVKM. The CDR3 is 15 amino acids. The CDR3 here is CASSPGDRESYEQYF. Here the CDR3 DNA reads TGTGCCAGCAGTCCCGGGGACAGGGAATCCTACGAGCAGTACTTC.

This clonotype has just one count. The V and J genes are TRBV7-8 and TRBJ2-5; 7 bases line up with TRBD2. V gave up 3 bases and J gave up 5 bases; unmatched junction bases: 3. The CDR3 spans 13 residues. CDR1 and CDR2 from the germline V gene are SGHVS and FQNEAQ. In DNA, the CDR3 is TGTGCCAGCAGCTTTAGCGGGCCTGAGACCCAGTACTTC. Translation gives CASSFSGPETQYF.

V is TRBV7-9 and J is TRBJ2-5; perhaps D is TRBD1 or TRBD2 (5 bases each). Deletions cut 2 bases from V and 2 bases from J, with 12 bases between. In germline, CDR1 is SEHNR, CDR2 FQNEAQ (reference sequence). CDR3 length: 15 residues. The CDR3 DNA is TGTGCCAGCAGCTTAATCGGGGCACCGCAAGAGACCCAGTACTTC. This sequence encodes CASSLIGAPQETQYF.

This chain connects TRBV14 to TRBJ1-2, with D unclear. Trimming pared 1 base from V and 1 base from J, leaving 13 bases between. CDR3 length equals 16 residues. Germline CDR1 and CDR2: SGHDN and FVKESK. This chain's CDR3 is CASSQASHESNYGYTF. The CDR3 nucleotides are TGTGCCAGCAGCCAAGCGTCTCATGAAAGTAACTATGGCTACACCTTC.

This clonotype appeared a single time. The CDR3 loop is CASSQVLAGGYNEQFF. The CDR3 DNA sequence: TGCGCCAGCAGCCAAGTGTTAGCGGGGGGGTACAATGAGCAGTTCTTC. The gene calls are TRBV4-3 and TRBJ2-1, with 11 bases lining up with TRBD2. This CDR3 comprises 16 residues. J gave up 4 bases and V 1 base, and 3 bases lay outside the gene matches. From germline, CDR1 is LGHNA and CDR2 YSLEER.

The CDR3 bases are TGTGCCTGGGATTGGACTAGCGGGAGCAATGAGCAGTTCTTC. Residues: CAWDWTSGSNEQFF. V and J are TRBV30 and TRBJ2-1; TRBD2 matches 13 bases. The CDR3 loop spans 14 amino acids. J lost 6 bases, V lost 5 bases, and 4 bases had no gene match. Germline V gene lookup returns CDR1 GTSNPN and CDR2 SVGIG (reference sequence).

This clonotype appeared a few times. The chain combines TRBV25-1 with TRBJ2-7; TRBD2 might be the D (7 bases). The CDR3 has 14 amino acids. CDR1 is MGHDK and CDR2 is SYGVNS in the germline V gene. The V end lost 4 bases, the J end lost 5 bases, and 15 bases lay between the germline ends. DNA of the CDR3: TGTGCCAGCAGTGGACCCACAGGGAGGGACGAGCAGTACTTC. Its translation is CASSGPTGRDEQYF.

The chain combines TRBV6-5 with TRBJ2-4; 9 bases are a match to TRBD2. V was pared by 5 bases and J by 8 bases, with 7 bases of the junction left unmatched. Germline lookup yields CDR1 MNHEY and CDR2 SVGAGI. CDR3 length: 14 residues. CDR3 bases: TGTGCCAGCAGTACCTCTAGCGGGAAATACATTCAGTACTTC. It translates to CASSTSSGKYIQYF.

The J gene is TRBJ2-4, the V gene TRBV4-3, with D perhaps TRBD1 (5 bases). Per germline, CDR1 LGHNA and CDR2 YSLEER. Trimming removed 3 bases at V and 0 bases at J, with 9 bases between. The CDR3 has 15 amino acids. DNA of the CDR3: TGCGCCAGCAGCCAGTACAGGTCAGCCAAAAACATTCAGTACTTC. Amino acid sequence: CASSQYRSAKNIQYF.

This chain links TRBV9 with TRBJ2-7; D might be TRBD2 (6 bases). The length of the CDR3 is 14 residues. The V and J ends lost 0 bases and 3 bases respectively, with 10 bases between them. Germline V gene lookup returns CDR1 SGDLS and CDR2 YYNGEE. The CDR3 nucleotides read TGTGCCAGCAGCGTAGATAGGAGGGACTACGAGCAGTACTTC. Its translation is CASSVDRRDYEQYF.

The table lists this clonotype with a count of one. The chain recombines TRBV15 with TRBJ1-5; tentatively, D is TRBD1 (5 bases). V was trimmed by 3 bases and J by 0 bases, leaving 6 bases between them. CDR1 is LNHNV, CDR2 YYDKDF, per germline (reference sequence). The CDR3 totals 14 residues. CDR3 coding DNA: TGTGCCACCAGCAGTAGGGGTAGCAATCAGCCCCAGCATTTT. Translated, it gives CATSSRGSNQPQHF.

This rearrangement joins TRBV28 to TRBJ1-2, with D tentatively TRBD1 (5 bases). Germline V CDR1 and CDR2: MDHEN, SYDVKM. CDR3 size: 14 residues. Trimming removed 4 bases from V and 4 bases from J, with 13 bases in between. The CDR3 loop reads CASSSPRGTYGYTF. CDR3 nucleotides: TGTGCCAGCAGTTCCCCCCGCGGGACCTATGGCTACACCTTC.

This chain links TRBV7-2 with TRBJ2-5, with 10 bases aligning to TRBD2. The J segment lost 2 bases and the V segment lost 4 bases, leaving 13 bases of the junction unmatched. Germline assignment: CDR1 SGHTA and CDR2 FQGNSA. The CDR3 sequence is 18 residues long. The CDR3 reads CASSWRLAGENGQETQYF. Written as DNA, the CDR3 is TGTGCCAGCAGCTGGCGGCTAGCGGGAGAGAACGGGCAAGAGACCCAGTACTTC.